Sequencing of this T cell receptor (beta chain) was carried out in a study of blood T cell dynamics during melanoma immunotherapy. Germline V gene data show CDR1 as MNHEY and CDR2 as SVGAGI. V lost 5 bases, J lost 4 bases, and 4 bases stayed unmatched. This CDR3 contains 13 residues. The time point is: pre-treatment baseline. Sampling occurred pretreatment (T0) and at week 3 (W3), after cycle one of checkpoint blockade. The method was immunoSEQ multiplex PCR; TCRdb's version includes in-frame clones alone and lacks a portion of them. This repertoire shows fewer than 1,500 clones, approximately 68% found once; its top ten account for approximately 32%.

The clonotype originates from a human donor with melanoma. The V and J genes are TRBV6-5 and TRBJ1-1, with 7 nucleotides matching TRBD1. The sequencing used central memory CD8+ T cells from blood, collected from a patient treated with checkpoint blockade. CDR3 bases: TGTGCCAGCAGTACTCCAGGGGGCACTGAAGCTTTCTTT. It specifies CASSTPGGTEAFF.